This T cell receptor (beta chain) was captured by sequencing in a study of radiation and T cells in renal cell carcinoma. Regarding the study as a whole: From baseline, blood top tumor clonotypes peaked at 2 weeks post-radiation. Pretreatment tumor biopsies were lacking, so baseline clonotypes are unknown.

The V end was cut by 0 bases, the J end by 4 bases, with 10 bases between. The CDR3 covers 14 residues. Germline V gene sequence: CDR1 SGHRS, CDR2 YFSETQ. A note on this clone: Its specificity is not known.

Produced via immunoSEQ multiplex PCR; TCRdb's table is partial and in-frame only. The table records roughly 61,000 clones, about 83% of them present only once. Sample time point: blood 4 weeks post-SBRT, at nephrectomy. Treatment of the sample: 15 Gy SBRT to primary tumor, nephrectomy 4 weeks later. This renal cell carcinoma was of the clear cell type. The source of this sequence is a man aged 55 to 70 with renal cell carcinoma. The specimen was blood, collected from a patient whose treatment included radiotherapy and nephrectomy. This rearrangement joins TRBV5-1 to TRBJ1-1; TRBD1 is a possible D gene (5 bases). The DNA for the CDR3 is TGCGCCAGCAGCTTGGCCTGGGGGGGCACTGAAGCTTTCTTT. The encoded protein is CASSLAWGGTEAFF.